This T cell receptor beta chain was recorded in a study of T cells after yellow fever vaccination. As for the study in general: When fractions had low cell numbers, they were prepared with SMART-Seq v4 Ultra Low Input. Points from the study as a whole: Weaker overall was a secondary response that nonetheless peaked faster, on day 5 versus 15. The study noted that FACS-sorted repertoires could contain abundant clonotypes contaminating from the bulk population.

This clonotype was found a few times. As yet, its antigen is unknown. Each CDR3 protein gets one entry after TCRdb re-called the 5' RACE reads with MiXCR. The sample records tens of thousands of distinct CDR3 sequences, approximately 8% being singletons. This receptor was obtained from a young man who received the YFV17D yellow fever vaccine. This specimen was CD8+ T cells sorted from PBMCs, taken on the day of the yellow fever booster vaccination.

CDR3 amino acids: CASSLSSEQFF. CDR3 nucleotides: TGTGCCAGCAGCTTATCATCCGAGCAGTTCTTC. The V and J genes are TRBV7-9 and TRBJ2-1; D call uncertain. The V end lost 2 bases, the J end lost 10 bases, and 6 bases lay between the germline ends. There are 11 residues in the CDR3. The V gene's germline CDR1 is SEHNR and CDR2 FQNEAQ (reference sequence).